Presented here are 5 T cell receptor beta chains from one specimen sequenced in a study of cytomegalovirus exposure and HLA in healthy donors. The PCR had 60 Vbeta and 13 Jbeta primers. The data were produced by immunoSEQ multiplex PCR, yet TCRdb's version contains in-frame clones alone and is incomplete. This sample yields around 150,000 clones, of which about four fifths are seen a single time; roughly 4% belongs to the top ten. Sample: PBMCs. These receptors came from a woman in her thirties or forties in good health and CMV-seropositive.

The V call is TRBV10-3, the J call TRBJ2-7; TRBD1 matches at 9 bases. The trim removed 5 bases at V and 5 bases at J, leaving 7 bases unmatched. This CDR3 has 14 amino acids. Germline-derived CDR1 and CDR2 are ENHRY and SYGVKD. CDR3 nucleotides: TGTGCCATCAGTAAGGGACAGGGTAGGGACGAGCAGTACTTC. Amino acid sequence: CAISKGQGRDEQYF.

CDR3 bases: TGTGCCAGTAGTATTATGGGCAGTAATCAGCCCCAGCATTTT. Amino acid sequence: CASSIMGSNQPQHF. This chain uses TRBV19 with TRBJ1-5, with unresolved D. The CDR3 extends over 14 amino acids. Germline V gives CDR1 LNHDA, CDR2 SQIVND (reference sequence). With 3 bases removed from V and 4 bases from J, the gap between germline ends came to 10 bases.

This clone was counted a few times. The chain carries TRBV29-1 and TRBJ1-5; 8 bases line up with TRBD1. After removal of 6 bases from V and 7 bases from J, the junction contained 8 bases not matched to a gene. In germline, CDR1 is SQVTM, CDR2 ANQGSEA. There are 13 residues in the CDR3. In DNA, the CDR3 is TGCAGCGTCGCCTCAGGGGGCGGGCAGCCCCAGCATTTT. Residues: CSVASGGGQPQHF.

This chain links TRBV28 with TRBJ2-5; 7 bases are shared with TRBD2. The CDR3 loop spans 12 amino acids. Looked up from germline, CDR1 is MDHEN and CDR2 is SYDVKM. V was clipped by 6 bases and J by 4 bases; unmatched bases: 2. The CDR3 loop reads CASRSGGETQYF. CDR3 nucleotide sequence: TGTGCCAGCAGGTCGGGGGGAGAGACCCAGTACTTC. Full variable domain (missing parts from reference TRBV28 and TRBJ2-5): DVKVTQSSRYLVKRTGEKVFLECVQDMDHENMFWYRQDPGLGLRLIYFSYDVKMKEKGDIPEGYSVSREKKERFSLILESASTNQTSMYLCASRSGGETQYFGPGTRLLVL.

As to this clone: One junction end disagrees with the germline gene, perhaps due to a read error. The gene calls are TRBV6-6 and TRBJ1-2; 9 bases are a match to TRBD1. This CDR3 region has 11 residues. Germline CDR1 is MNHNY and CDR2 is SVGAGI (reference sequence). The CDR3 DNA reads as TGTGCCAGCAGTGGGAGGACAGGGGACCTCTGG. Translating it yields CASSGRTGDLW.